This T cell receptor (beta chain) was captured in a study of spatial heterogeneity in lung cancer. Study-level background: Compared with alpha-chain sequences, beta-chain sequences were consistently detected in greater numbers. More than nine raw reads, on average, carried each unique TCR and UMI combination.

Carried by each TCR cDNA molecule was a unique molecular identifier. TCRdb re-called the 5' RACE reads through MiXCR, storing one row per CDR3 protein. The repertoire includes 35,000 or so distinct CDR3 sequences, around 5.2% of them detected once, and under 35% sits in the top ten. Time point meaning: sample taken at primary tumor resection. Material for sequencing was whole RNA from tumor, nontumor lung or frozen PBMC, left unsorted. The donor population consisted of 72 patients with untreated, early-stage non-small cell lung cancer. This clonotype has ten or more counts. The germline V gene has CDR1 SGHKS and CDR2 YYEKEE (reference sequence). This CDR3 is 15 amino acids long. Trimming cost V 0 bases and J 0 bases, with 8 bases left between them.

The chain employs TRBV5-5 and TRBJ2-3, with D possibly TRBD2 on 6 matching bases. The sample in question was PBMCs, obtained at surgery. This clonotype was sampled from a female donor with early-stage non-small cell lung cancer. Here the CDR3 reads CASSLERVSTDTQYF. The CDR3 bases are TGTGCCAGCAGCTTGGAGCGGGTGAGCACAGATACGCAGTATTTT.